This T cell receptor (beta chain) emerged from a study of blood T cell repertoires in COVID-19. Study details: Researchers got acute and convalescent COVID-19 samples from the United States, Italy and Spain. T cells, B-cell-depleted T cells, or PBMCs provided the cDNA or gDNA that served as material.

This clone was seen once. The J segment lost 1 base and the V segment lost 4 bases, leaving 5 bases of the junction unmatched. This CDR3 contains 15 residues. Germline V gives CDR1 SEHNR, CDR2 FQNEAQ (reference sequence). Sequenced by immunoSEQ multiplex PCR; TCRdb stores in-frame clones only, minus some. The table has some 200,000 clones, roughly nine tenths seen once; the top ten hold 1.2%. The J gene is TRBJ1-2, the V gene TRBV7-9; 8 bases match TRBD1. Sequencing was done on a sample of peripheral blood. The sequence derives from a man aged 25 to 40 with acute or convalescent COVID-19. The CDR3 DNA is TGTGCCAGCAGCTGGGACAGGACCCTTAACTATGGCTACACCTTC. Residues: CASSWDRTLNYGYTF.